Here is one TCR beta chain with its context. Its cognate antigen is unknown. A single base separates this from a much larger clone, so it may be a read error. Because it lacks the conserved phenylalanine or tryptophan at the end, this CDR3 is likely a read error. Indicated time point: persistent/refractory GD, antithyroid drugs over 5 years with positive TRAb. Researchers made the TCR library from RNA that was extracted from PBMCs. CDR3 regions were amplified by Arm-PCR using iRepertoire HTBI primers to build TCR beta libraries. Source study methods: The samples included 62 TRBV and about 13 TRBJ segments. In TCRdb, the multiplex PCR reads were re-called with MiXCR into one record per CDR3 protein. The V and J calls were determined by TCRdb, not by the authors. The repertoire holds roughly 450,000 distinct CDR3 sequences, roughly 23% seen once, with less than 15% in the top ten. The data originate from a study of regulatory T cells in long-lasting Graves disease. Study context: Those with persistent Graves' disease had received antithyroid drugs for over 5 years with positive TSH receptor antibodies.

Germline CDR1 and CDR2: MDHEN and SYDVKM. V was trimmed by 2 bases and J by 3 bases, leaving 10 bases between them. The CDR3 length is 14 residues. Study-wide results and caveats: TRBV28 was favored in persistent disease, as were TRBJ1-2 and TRBJ2-5. Patients whose Graves' disease persisted exhibited lower TCR diversity than those newly diagnosed.

The chain recombines TRBV28 with TRBJ1-2; D is unresolved. The source material was peripheral blood mononuclear cells (PBMCs), sampled when the disease was refractory, from a patient treated with antithyroid drugs. The sequence came from a female donor with Graves disease. CDR3 in amino acids: CASSLQGGHYGYTS. The CDR3 nucleotides read TGTGCCAGCAGTTTACAAGGCGGGCACTATGGCTACACCTCC.